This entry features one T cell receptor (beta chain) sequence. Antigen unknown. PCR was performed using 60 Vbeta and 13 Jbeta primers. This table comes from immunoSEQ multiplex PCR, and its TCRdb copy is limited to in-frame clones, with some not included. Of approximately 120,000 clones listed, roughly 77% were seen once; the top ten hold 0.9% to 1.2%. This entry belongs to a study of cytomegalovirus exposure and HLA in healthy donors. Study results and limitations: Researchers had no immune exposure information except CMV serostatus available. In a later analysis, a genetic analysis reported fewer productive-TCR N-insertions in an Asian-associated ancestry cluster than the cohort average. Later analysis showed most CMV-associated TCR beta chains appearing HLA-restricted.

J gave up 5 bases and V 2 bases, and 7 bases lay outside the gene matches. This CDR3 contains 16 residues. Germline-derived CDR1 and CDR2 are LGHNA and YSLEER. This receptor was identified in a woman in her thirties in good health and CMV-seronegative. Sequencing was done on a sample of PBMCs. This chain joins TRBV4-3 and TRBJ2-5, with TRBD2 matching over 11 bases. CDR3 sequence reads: CASSQIAGGPDETQYF. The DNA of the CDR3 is TGCGCCAGCAGCCAAATAGCGGGAGGGCCGGATGAGACCCAGTACTTC.